This T cell receptor beta chain was retrieved from a study of blood T cell repertoires in COVID-19 (dated by TCRdb to about 2020). Study-wide context: The collaborator samples originated in the United States, Italy and Spain and spanned the acute and convalescent phases of COVID-19. The prospective study material was composed of cDNA or gDNA derived from T cells, B-cell-depleted T cells, or PBMCs. Deeply sampled blood TCRbeta repertoires from subjects exposed to, actively infected with, or recovered from COVID-19 were included in the dataset. The repertoires were made available in a free public database intended to serve as a resource for research on the immune response to SARS-CoV-2. Samples came from the ongoing ImmuneRACE study (first 160 participants) plus 1,254 subjects from 6 global collaborators. The sample metadata nearly always contained a de-identified subject ID, COVID-19 status, age in years and sex. HLA class I and class II types, where available, came from metadata supplied by the sample provider rather than from assay-based typing.

Another Seattle source contributed samples from volunteer blood donors who had recovered from COVID-19. The collaborating institutions used their own protocols to collect whole blood in K2EDTA tubes. For TCRbeta analysis, collaborators shipped samples in one of three forms: frozen whole blood, isolated PBMCs, or DNA extracted from either of those sample types. V is shortened by 3 bases, J by 0 bases, and the region joining them spans 11 bases. Including the terminal cysteine and phenylalanine, the CDR3 comprises 15 residues. Here the CDR3 DNA is all that survives: 45 bases in frame from base 1. The germline V gene (reference sequence) specifies DFQATT as CDR1 and SNEGSKA as CDR2. Study-level results and caveats: The amount of clinical and demographic metadata varied by source and participant and was provided uncurated.

As to this clone: What antigen it recognizes has not been identified. Within one base of it there is no much larger clone, and no base qualities were kept.

TCRbeta CDR3 regions were amplified from genomic DNA by means of the immunoSEQ Assay, a bias-controlled multiplex PCR. Per the source publication's procedure: Nucleated cell counts per sample were estimated from amplification of reference gene primers within the assay. To quantify the absolute abundance of each unique TCRbeta CDR3 rearrangement, sequence reads were collapsed and filtered. Productive Simpson clonality was computed per sample as the square root of Simpson's diversity index over productive rearrangements. What TCRdb holds here is the immuneACCESS table cut down to in-frame rearrangements. Part of the clones is not present; checked against another copy, under half of the missing clones reflect an unresolved V gene, and the others are unexplained. V and J calls and clone size are those listed in that table; D and trimming were worked out from the DNA. Within this sample are hundreds of thousands of clones, with approximately 90% of them counted one time only. Jointly, the top ten make up approximately 2.1% of the sample.

Sample: peripheral blood. The sequence was collected from a middle-aged woman who had recovered from COVID-19. Recombination joined TRBV20-1 with TRBJ2-2; the best D guess is TRBD1, with 5 bases matching. The CDR3 is CSASSRGANTGELFF. The DNA is TGCAGTGCTAGTAGTAGGGGCGCGAACACCGGGGAGCTGTTTTTT.